This entry lists 7 T cell receptor beta chains sequenced from one sample in a study of blood T cells in healthy people across ages (dated by TCRdb to about 2015). Receptors were amplified or captured by 5' RACE. Sequencing used an Illumina HiSeq 2500. A second PCR of roughly 7 to 11 cycles was performed with a sample-barcoded 5' primer and a J-beta primer mix. TCRdb redid the processing of the public reads, applying fastp at Q25 and MiXCR, and retained in-frame beta chains. Each record represents a unique CDR3 protein, reported with the most common genes and DNA among its rows. In this sample the table shows almost 800,000 distinct CDR3 sequences, 55% to 75% of which occur a single time. 22% of the sample rests with the top ten. Sequencing was performed on blood. The receptors originated from a man aged 25-45 years in good health.

The CDR3 nucleotides are TGTGCCAGCAGTGACCCGACCACAGATACGCAGTATTTT. Protein sequence: CASSDPTTDTQYF. The gene calls are TRBV28 and TRBJ2-3; unclear D gene. Germline CDR1 is MDHEN and CDR2 is SYDVKM. The CDR3 has 13 amino acids. V was shortened by 5 bases and J by 2 bases, with 8 bases between the two germline ends. Full variable domain (rest looked up from reference TRBV28 and TRBJ2-3): DVKVTQSSRYLVKRTGEKVFLECVQDMDHENMFWYRQDPGLGLRLIYFSYDVKMKEKGDIPEGYSVSREKKERFSLILESASTNQTSMYLCASSDPTTDTQYFGPGTRLTVL.

The CDR3 bases are TGTGCCAGCAGCCGTGGACTAGCGGTCTACAATGAGCAGTTCTTC. Its protein is CASSRGLAVYNEQFF. V and J are TRBV5-6 and TRBJ2-1; 10 bases are a match to TRBD2. This CDR3 comprises 15 residues. V dropped 4 bases and J dropped 3; count of bases not matched to a gene: 4. Per germline, CDR1 SGHDT and CDR2 YYEEEE.

V usage is TRBV20-1 and J usage is TRBJ2-5; D might be TRBD2 (6 bases). CDR1 is DFQATT, CDR2 SNEGSKA, per germline (reference sequence). The CDR3 contains 16 residues. V was pared by 6 bases and J by 2 bases, with 22 bases between. The CDR3 here is CSAAGRDPLGQETQYF. The CDR3 DNA follows: TGCAGTGCCGCGGGGCGGGACCCCCTCGGGCAAGAGACCCAGTACTTC.

The V call is TRBV15, the J call TRBJ2-5, with TRBD1 matching 7 bases. V shed 2 bases and J 5 bases; nucleotides not matched to a gene: 17. The CDR3 is 18 amino acids. Germline loops: CDR1 LNHNV, CDR2 YYDKDF (reference sequence). In nucleotides, the CDR3 is TGTGCCACCAGCAGAAAGACCACCGGGACAGCCCTCGGGGAGACCCAGTACTTC. The encoded protein is CATSRKTTGTALGETQYF.

A note on this clonotype: This may be a read error: a much more frequent sequence differs by one nucleotide. The CDR3: CATSNKDEQYF. DNA for the CDR3: TGTGCCACCAGTAATAAAGACGAGCAGTACTTC. The rearrangement uses TRBV24-1 and TRBJ2-7, with D unclear. This CDR3 is built from 11 residues. CDR1 and CDR2 from the germline V gene are KGHDR and SFDVKD. V shed 6 bases and J shed 5 bases, with 7 bases lying between them.

A few counts support this clonotype. J is TRBJ2-5 and V is TRBV20-1; 15 bases are shared with TRBD2. The end of the DNA is better explained by TRBJ2-7, so the J call may be wrong. This CDR3 is built from 16 residues. Germline CDR1 DFQATT, CDR2 SNEGSKA (reference sequence). In DNA form, the CDR3 reads TGCAGTGCTAAGGGCGACGGGGGACTAGCGGGAGGCGAGCAGTACTTC. Translation: CSAKGDGGLAGGEQYF.

This rearrangement joins TRBV5-1 to TRBJ2-7, with 9 bases fitting TRBD1. The CDR3 is made up of 15 amino acids. V trimming: 6 bases; J trimming: 0 bases; junction bases outside the gene matches: 7. Germline assignment: CDR1 SGHRS and CDR2 YFSETQ. The DNA of the CDR3 is TGCGCCAGCAAGGCCGGGACAGGGTCCTCCTACGAGCAGTACTTC. Protein sequence: CASKAGTGSSYEQYF.